One T cell receptor beta chain is described in this entry. This clonotype has a count of ten or more. The clone's antigen remains unknown. It has no much larger one-base neighbor in the sample; base qualities were not kept. V has 5 bases trimmed and J has 7 bases trimmed; junction bases matching no gene number 12. CDR1 and CDR2, per the germline V gene, are SGHTA and FQGNSA. From its cysteine to its phenylalanine, the CDR3 spans 15 amino acids. The retained sequence is limited to the CDR3, 45 bases, with the frame set at the first base. This entry comes from a study of T cell repertoires in cytomegalovirus infection (dated by TCRdb to the late 2010s). About the full investigation: The peptide stimulations were aimed at well-studied HLA-B-restricted epitopes as well as recently identified HLA-C-restricted CMV epitopes, whose presentation resists viral immunomodulation. Because public TCR beta signatures pointed to carriage of CMV infection together with the matching HLA type, the HLA type of each donor mattered for the analysis.

The run used an Illumina HiSeq 1500. The public sequencing data were trimmed at Q25 with fastp and processed into clonotypes with MiXCR by TCRdb, which kept only in-frame beta chains. Every distinct CDR3 protein forms one entry, paired with its most common genes and DNA. The sample table contains a few hundred thousand distinct CDR3 sequences; only one count was recorded for just under 35% of them. The ten largest clones represent 13% of the sample. General conclusions and limits of the study: In the ex vivo response, HLA-C-restricted CMV-specific TCR beta clonotypes were dominant, and in two of eight donors the single most frequent clonotype came from this HLA-C-restricted group. In both this cohort and an independent cohort of 350 to 400 donors, the cumulative frequency of public TCR beta family members distinguished carriers of CMV infection plus the relevant HLA type.

Explained via the paper, the treatment or condition label denotes: in vitro stimulation with specific CMV peptide epitopes to enrich CMV-specific T cells. The sequencing here drew on cultured PBMCs, taken from culture after CMV antigen stimulation. Recombination linked TRBV7-2 to TRBJ1-2; TRBD1 lines up with 8 middle nucleotides. The sequence was collected from a human donor in good health (CMV status not recorded). Some clones in this sample may be carry-over from other donors' samples. The bases are TGTGCCAGCAGCCCCGGACAGGGAGACGGGTTTGGCTACACCTTC. Its amino acids are CASSPGQGDGFGYTF.